This TCR beta chain emerged from a study of OX40 agonist ivuxolimab in advanced cancers. Regarding the complete study: Ivuxolimab was an agonistic, fully human IgG2 monoclonal antibody directed against OX40 (CD134), a costimulatory receptor. The point of sequencing TCRbeta in the periphery was to test whether ivuxolimab changed TCR sequence diversity and drove clonal T-cell expansion. Intravenous ivuxolimab was administered to patients every 2 weeks at six dose levels: 0.01, 0.1, 0.3, 1.5, 3 and 10 mg/kg. The monotherapy dose-escalation portion (N of about 50 patients) of the phase I ivuxolimab trial is reported in the paper. Of the approximately 54 dose-escalation patients, hepatocellular carcinoma was present in roughly 19, melanoma in around 15, renal cell carcinoma in 9 and head and neck cancer in 9. Partial responses occurred in three dose-escalation patients, of whom one had hepatocellular carcinoma and two had cutaneous melanoma. The dose-escalation cohort was 82.7% male with a mean age of roughly 60 years, ranging from about 20 to 85. Prior anti-PD-1, anti-PD-L1 or anti-CTLA-4 therapy was permitted, and 30% to 50% of dose-escalation patients had received checkpoint inhibitors.

Paper-wide results and their limitations: After ivuxolimab, CD8+ T cells had more expanded clones than CD4+ T cells on average. The antigen specificity of the clonally expanded peripheral T cells was not determined. At doses of 0.1 to 3.0 mg/kg, clonal expansion of both CD4+ and CD8+ T cells in blood was seen between baseline and week 6. In the 0.1-3.0 mg/kg groups, partial responders had among the lowest normalized peripheral clonal expansion, particularly in CD8+ T cells. Low levels of normalized T-cell clonal expansion were also seen in some nonresponding patients.

CDR1 and CDR2 were assigned from the germline V gene as SGHAT and FQNNGV. V was cut back by 4 bases and J by 12 bases, leaving a gap of 13 bases between them. The CDR3 runs 12 residues from the cysteine to the phenylalanine. The read is trimmed to its CDR3 DNA, 36 bases read in frame from base 1. Patients with autoimmune disease history or receiving systemic immunosuppression were excluded from the trial. In every dose cohort, peripheral blood was drawn for TCR sequencing at baseline, cycle 4 day 1, and cycle 7 day 1. Samples came from an open-label, multicenter, first-in-human phase I dose-escalation trial of ivuxolimab. The trial enrolled adults with locally advanced or metastatic head and neck squamous cell, hepatocellular, melanoma or renal cell carcinoma. CD4+ and CD8+ T cells were sorted separately from peripheral blood before TCR sequencing. Genomic DNA was extracted from sorted cells for sequencing of the TCRbeta CDR3 region. TCRbeta CDR3 regions were sequenced using the immunoSEQ Assay. TCRdb obtained this table from immuneACCESS and retained in-frame rearrangements with V and J assigned. These tables miss some clones; where compared with another copy, unresolved V genes account for less than half of the shortfall, and the remainder is unexplained. This sample lists tens of thousands of clones; 84% were detected once. The top ten clonotypes cover approximately 7.9% of the sample.

In the case of this clone: Its antigen specificity is not known. It has no much larger one-base neighbor in the sample; base qualities were not kept.

The sequence links TRBV11-2 to TRBJ2-1; a tentative D call is TRBD1 (6 bases match). The specimen was CD4+ or CD8+ T cells sorted from blood, collected in a trial of the OX40 agonist ivuxolimab. The TCR originated in an adult with an advanced solid tumor such as melanoma, head and neck, liver or kidney cancer. The CDR3 amino acid sequence is: CASSSQTGVQFF. The nucleotide sequence reads TGTGCCAGCAGCTCCCAGACAGGTGTGCAGTTCTTC.